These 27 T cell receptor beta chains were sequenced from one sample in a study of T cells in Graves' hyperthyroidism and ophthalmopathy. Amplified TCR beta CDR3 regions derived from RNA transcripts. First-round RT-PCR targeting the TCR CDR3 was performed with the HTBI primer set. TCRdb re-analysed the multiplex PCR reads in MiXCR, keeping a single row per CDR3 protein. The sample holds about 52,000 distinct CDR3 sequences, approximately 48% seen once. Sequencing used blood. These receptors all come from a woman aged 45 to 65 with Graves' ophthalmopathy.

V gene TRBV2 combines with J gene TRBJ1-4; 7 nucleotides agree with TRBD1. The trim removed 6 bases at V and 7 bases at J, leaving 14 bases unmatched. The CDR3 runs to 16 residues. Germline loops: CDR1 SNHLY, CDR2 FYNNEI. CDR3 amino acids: CASSSNRRDSSEKLFF. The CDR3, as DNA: TGTGCCAGCAGCTCCAACCGTCGGGACAGTAGTGAAAAACTGTTTTTT.

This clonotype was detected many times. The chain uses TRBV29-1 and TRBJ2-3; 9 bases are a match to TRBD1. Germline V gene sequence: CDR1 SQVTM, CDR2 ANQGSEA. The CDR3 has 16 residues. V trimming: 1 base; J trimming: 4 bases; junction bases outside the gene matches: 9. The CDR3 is CSVEGGGTGFSDTQYF. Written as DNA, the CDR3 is TGCAGCGTTGAAGGGGGGGGGACAGGGTTTTCAGATACGCAGTATTTT.

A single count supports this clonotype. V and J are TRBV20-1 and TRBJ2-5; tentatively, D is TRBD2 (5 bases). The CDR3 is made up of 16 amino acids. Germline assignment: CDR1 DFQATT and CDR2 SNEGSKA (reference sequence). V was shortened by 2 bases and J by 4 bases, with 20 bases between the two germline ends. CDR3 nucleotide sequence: TGCAGTGCTAGAAAGGGCGTCGAAGGAGGCGGAGAGACCCAGTACTTC. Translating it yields CSARKGVEGGGETQYF.

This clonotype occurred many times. CDR3 nucleotides: TGCAGCGTTGCCGGGCTAGCGGGATTCACAGATACGCAGTATTTT. Translation: CSVAGLAGFTDTQYF. This chain connects TRBV29-1 to TRBJ2-3, with 9 bases fitting TRBD2. Germline V CDR1 and CDR2: SQVTM, ANQGSEA. The J segment lost 2 bases and the V segment lost 4 bases, leaving 7 bases of the junction unmatched. This CDR3 is 15 amino acids long.

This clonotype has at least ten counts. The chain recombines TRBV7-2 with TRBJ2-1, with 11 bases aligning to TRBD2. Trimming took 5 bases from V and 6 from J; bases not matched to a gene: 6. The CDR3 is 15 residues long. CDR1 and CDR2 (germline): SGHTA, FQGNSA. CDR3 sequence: CASSRSGGVGNEQFF. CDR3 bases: TGTGCCAGCAGCCGTAGCGGGGGGGTAGGCAATGAGCAGTTCTTC.

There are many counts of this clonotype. The CDR3 nucleotides are TGTGCCAGCAGTTTAGTCCTGGGAATTATCAATTCACCCCTCCACTTT. As protein: CASSLVLGIINSPLHF. The V call is TRBV28, the J call TRBJ1-6; D gene uncertain. The CDR3 spans 16 residues. CDR1 is MDHEN and CDR2 is SYDVKM in the germline V gene. Trimming removed 2 bases from V and 7 bases from J, with 15 bases in between.

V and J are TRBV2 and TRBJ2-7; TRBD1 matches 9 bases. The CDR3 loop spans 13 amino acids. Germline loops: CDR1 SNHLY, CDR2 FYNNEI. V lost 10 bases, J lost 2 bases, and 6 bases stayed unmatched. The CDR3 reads CATSRDRAYEQYF. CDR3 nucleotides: TGTGCCACCTCCCGGGACAGGGCCTACGAGCAGTACTTC. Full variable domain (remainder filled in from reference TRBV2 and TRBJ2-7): EPEVTQTPSHQVTQMGQEVILRCVPISNHLYFYWYRQILGQKVEFLVSFYNNEISEKSEIFDDQFSVERPDGSNFTLKIRSTKLEDSAMYFCATSRDRAYEQYFGPGTRLTVT.

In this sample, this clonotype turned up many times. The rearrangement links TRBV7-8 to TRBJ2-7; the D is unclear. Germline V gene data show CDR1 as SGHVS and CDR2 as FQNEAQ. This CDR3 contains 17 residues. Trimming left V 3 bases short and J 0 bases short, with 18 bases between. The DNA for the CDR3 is TGTGCCAGCAGCTTCGGCAGAAACCTAATGAGCTCCTACGAGCAGTACTTC. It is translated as CASSFGRNLMSSYEQYF.

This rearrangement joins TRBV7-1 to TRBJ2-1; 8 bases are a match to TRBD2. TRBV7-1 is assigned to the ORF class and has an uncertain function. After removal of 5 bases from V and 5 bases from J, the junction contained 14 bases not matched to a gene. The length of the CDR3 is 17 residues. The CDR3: CASSVESVKLADNEQFF. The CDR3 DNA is TGTGCCAGCAGCGTTGAAAGTGTGAAACTAGCGGACAATGAGCAGTTCTTC.

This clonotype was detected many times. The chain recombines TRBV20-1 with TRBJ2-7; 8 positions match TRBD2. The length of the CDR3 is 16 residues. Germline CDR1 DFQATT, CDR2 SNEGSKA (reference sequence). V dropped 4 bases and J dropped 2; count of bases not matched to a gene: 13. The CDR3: CSATVQAGEFPYEQYF. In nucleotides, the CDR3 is TGCAGTGCTACGGTTCAAGCGGGAGAGTTCCCCTACGAGCAGTACTTC.

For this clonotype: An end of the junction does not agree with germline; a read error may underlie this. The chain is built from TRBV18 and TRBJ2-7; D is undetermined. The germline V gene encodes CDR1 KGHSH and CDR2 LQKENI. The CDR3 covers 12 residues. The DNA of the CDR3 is TGTGCCAACTCACCAGAAAAGTACGAGCAGTACTTC. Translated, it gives CANSPEKYEQYF.

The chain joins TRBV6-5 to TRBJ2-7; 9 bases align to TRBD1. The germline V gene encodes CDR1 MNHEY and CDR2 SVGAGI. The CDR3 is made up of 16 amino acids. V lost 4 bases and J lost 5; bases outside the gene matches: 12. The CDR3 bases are TGTGCCAGCAGTTGTCGGACAGGGGCATCTGGGCACGAGCAGTACTTC. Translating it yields CASSCRTGASGHEQYF.

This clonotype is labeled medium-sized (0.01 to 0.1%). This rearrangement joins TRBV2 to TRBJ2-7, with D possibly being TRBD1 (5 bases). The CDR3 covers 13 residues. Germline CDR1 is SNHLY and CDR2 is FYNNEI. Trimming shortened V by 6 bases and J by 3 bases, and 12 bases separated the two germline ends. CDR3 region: CASRATGNYEQYF. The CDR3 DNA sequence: TGTGCCAGCAGAGCAACAGGTAACTACGAGCAGTACTTC.

CDR3 amino acids: CASTRSMNTEAFF. In DNA, the CDR3 is TGTGCCAGCACCCGCTCCATGAACACTGAAGCTTTCTTT. The rearrangement uses TRBV7-9 and TRBJ1-1, with no clear D. The CDR3 has 13 residues. CDR1 is SEHNR, CDR2 FQNEAQ, per germline (reference sequence). V lost 7 bases and J lost 0, with 9 bases in between.

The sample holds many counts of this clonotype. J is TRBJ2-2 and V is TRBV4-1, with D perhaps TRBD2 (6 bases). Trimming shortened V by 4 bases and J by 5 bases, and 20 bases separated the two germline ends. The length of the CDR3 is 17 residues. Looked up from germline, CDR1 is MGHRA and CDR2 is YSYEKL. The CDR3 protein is CASSLLGGRGVTGELFF. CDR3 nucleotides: TGCGCCAGCAGCCTTCTCGGAGGGCGCGGGGTTACCGGGGAGCTGTTTTTT.

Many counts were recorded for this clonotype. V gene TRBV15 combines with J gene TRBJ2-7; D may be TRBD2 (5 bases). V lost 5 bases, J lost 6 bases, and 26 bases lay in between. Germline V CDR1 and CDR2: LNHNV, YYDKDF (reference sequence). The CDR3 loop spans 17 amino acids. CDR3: CATSASAPRGARAEQYF. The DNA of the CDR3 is TGTGCCACCAGCGCCTCCGCCCCCCGGGGTGCGAGAGCCGAGCAGTACTTC. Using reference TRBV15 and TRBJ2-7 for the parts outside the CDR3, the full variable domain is DAMVIQNPRYQVTQFGKPVTLSCSQTLNHNVMYWYQQKSSQAPKLLFHYYDKDFNNEADTPDNFQSRRPNTSFCFLDIRSPGLGDTAMYLCATSASAPRGARAEQYFGPGTRLTVT.

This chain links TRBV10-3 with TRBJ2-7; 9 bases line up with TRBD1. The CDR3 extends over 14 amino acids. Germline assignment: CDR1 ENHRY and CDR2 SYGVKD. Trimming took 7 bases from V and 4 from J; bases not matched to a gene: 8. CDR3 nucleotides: TGTGCCATCATGGGGGGGACAGGGAGGTACGAGCAGTACTTC. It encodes CAIMGGTGRYEQYF.

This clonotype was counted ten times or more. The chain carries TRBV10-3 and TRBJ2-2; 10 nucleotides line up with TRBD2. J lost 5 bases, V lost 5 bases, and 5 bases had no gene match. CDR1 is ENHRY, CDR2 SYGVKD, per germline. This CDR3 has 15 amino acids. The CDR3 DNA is TGTGCCATCAGTCTAGCGGGAGCGGCAACCGGGGAGCTGTTTTTT. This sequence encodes CAISLAGAATGELFF.

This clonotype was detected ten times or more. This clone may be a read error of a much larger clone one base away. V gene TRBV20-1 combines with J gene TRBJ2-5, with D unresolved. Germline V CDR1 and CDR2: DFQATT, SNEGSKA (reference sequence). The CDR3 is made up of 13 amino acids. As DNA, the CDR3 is TGCAGTGCTAGACAGACAAGTCAAGAGACCCAGTGCTTC. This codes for CSARQTSQETQCF.

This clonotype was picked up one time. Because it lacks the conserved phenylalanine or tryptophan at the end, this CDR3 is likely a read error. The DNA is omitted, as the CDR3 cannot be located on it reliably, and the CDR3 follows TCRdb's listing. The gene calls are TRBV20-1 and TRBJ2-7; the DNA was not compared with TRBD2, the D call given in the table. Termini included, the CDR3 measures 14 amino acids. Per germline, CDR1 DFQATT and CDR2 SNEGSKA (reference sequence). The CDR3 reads CSANKRGRAYEHYS.

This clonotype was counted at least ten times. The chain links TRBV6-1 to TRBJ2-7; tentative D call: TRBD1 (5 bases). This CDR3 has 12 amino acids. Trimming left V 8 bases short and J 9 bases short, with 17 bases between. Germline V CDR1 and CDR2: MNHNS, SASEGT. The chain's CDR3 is CASRRGRAAQYF. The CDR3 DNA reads TGTGCCAGCCGTCGTGGCAGGGCGGCGCAGTACTTC.

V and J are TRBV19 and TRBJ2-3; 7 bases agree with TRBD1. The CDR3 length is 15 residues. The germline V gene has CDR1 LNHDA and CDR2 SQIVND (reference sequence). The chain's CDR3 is CATSSMGQSTDTQYF. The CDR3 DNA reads TGTGCGACCAGTAGTATGGGACAGAGTACAGATACGCAGTATTTT.

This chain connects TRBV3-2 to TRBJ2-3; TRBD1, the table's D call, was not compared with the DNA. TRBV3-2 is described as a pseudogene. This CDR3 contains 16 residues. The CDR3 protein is CASSQSGTGLVDTQYF. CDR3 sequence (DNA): TGTGCCAGCAGCCAATCTGGGACAGGTCTAGTTGATACGCAGTATTTT.

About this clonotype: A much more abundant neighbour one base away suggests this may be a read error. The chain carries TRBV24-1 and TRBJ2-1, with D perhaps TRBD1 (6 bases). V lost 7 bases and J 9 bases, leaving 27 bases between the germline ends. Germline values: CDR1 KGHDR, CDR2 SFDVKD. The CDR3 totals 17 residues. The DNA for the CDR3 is TGTGCCACCAGGGATCCGCCCAGGTGGGGTTTGGACAGTGAGCAGTTCTTC. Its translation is CATRDPPRWGLDSEQFF.

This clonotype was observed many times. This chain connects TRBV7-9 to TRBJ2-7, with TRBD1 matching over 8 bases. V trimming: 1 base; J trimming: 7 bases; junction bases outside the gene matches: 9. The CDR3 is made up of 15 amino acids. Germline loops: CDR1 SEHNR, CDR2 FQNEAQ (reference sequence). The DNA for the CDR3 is TGTGCCAGCAGCTTAGGACAGGGGCGGGTCTGGGAGCAGTACTTC. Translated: CASSLGQGRVWEQYF.

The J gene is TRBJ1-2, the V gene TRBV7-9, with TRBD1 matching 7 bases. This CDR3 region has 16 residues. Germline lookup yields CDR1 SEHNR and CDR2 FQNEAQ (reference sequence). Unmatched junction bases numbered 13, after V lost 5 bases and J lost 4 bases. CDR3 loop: CASSPGTVRTLYGYTF. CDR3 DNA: TGTGCCAGCAGCCCCGGGACAGTCAGGACCCTCTATGGCTACACCTTC.

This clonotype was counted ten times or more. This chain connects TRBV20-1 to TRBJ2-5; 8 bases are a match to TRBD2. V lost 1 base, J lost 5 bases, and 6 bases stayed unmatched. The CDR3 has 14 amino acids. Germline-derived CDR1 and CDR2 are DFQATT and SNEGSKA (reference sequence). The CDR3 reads CSARAGLAGETQYF. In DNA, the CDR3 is TGCAGTGCTAGAGCAGGACTAGCCGGCGAGACCCAGTACTTC.